The 17 T cell receptor beta chains given below trace back to one sample, sequenced in a study of cytomegalovirus exposure and HLA in healthy donors (dated by TCRdb to about 2017). The method was the immunoSEQ multiplex PCR assay. For the multiplex PCR, a mixture combining 60 forward primers for TCR Vbeta segments and 13 reverse primers for TCR Jbeta segments was used. In its TCRdb copy, this immuneACCESS table keeps in-frame sequences only and misses some clones. Where compared with another copy, unresolved V genes explain less than half of these, and the others have no known cause. The sample records fewer than 150,000 clones, around 86% of which are singletons. The biggest ten clones account for approximately 1.1% of the sample. Sequencing used PBMCs. The source is a female donor in good health and CMV-seronegative.

The genes are TRBV6-5 and TRBJ2-7; 7 bases are a match to TRBD1. This CDR3 is built from 15 residues. Germline assignment: CDR1 MNHEY and CDR2 SVGAGI. Unmatched junction bases numbered 12, after V lost 5 bases and J lost 5 bases. Here the CDR3 DNA reads TGTGCCAGCAGTCACCGACAGGGAAGGAACGACGAGCAGTACTTC. This gives the protein CASSHRQGRNDEQYF.

The J gene is TRBJ2-2, the V gene TRBV7-9, with a possible D match to TRBD2 (6 bases). In germline, CDR1 is SEHNR, CDR2 FQNEAQ (reference sequence). There are 17 residues in the CDR3. V shed 0 bases and J shed 0 bases, with 11 bases lying between them. This CDR3 is CASSLAGGGANTGELFF. DNA of the CDR3: TGTGCCAGCAGCTTAGCGGGAGGAGGGGCGAACACCGGGGAGCTGTTTTTT.

The chain links TRBV2 to TRBJ2-1, with D possibly TRBD2 on 5 matching bases. This CDR3 is 15 amino acids long. CDR1 is SNHLY and CDR2 is FYNNEI in the germline V gene. V lost 6 bases to trimming and J lost 2 bases, with 14 bases between them. The DNA for the CDR3 is TGTGCCAGCAGGGCTGGAGGACTTACCTACAATGAGCAGTTCTTC. Translation gives CASRAGGLTYNEQFF.

The chain joins TRBV6-6 to TRBJ1-5, with a possible D match to TRBD1 (5 bases). The germline gives CDR1 MNHNY, CDR2 SVGAGI (reference sequence). This CDR3 region has 16 residues. V gave up 5 bases and J gave up 2 bases, with 16 bases separating them. The CDR3 DNA follows: TGTGCCAGCAGTCCCCCGGACTCGGGGGGCAATCAGCCCCAGCATTTT. Amino acids: CASSPPDSGGNQPQHF.

This rearrangement joins TRBV4-1 to TRBJ2-1; D is possibly TRBD2 (5 bases). The germline CDR1 and CDR2 sequences are MGHRA and YSYEKL. V lost 0 bases and J lost 10, with 13 bases in between. The CDR3 has 14 amino acids. The CDR3 reads CASSQESRTPEQFF. The CDR3 nucleotides are TGCGCCAGCAGCCAAGAGAGCAGGACTCCGGAGCAGTTCTTC.

The V and J genes are TRBV6-5 and TRBJ2-2, with D maybe TRBD1 (6 bases). Trimming left V 4 bases short and J 3 bases short, with 9 bases between. CDR3 length: 14 amino acids. CDR1 is MNHEY and CDR2 is SVGAGI in the germline V gene. The CDR3 DNA follows: TGTGCCAGCAGTTCACAGGGATACACCGGGGAGCTGTTTTTT. It is translated as CASSSQGYTGELFF.

This CDR3 is CASSLLGGLAGDYEQYF. CDR3 bases: TGTGCCAGCAGTTTATTGGGGGGACTAGCGGGGGACTACGAGCAGTACTTC. This chain joins TRBV27 and TRBJ2-7, with TRBD2 matching 14 bases. The V gene end was trimmed by 1 base and the J gene end by 3 bases; junction bases not matched to a gene: 5. The CDR3 contains 17 residues. CDR1 is MNHEY and CDR2 is SMNVEV in the germline V gene (reference sequence).

This clone was seen a single time. This chain connects TRBV30 to TRBJ1-4; D not certain. Between the trimmed V and J ends, which lost 4 bases and 9 bases, there was a span of 9 bases. Germline V gives CDR1 GTSNPN, CDR2 SVGIG (reference sequence). The CDR3 spans 11 residues. The CDR3 DNA follows: TGTGCCTGGAATTCCGGTCAAAAACTGTTTTTT. Protein sequence: CAWNSGQKLFF.

The J gene is TRBJ2-7, the V gene TRBV29-1; perhaps TRBD1 as D (5 bases). Germline V gives CDR1 SQVTM, CDR2 ANQGSEA. The CDR3 runs 12 residues. Deletions cut 2 bases from V and 3 bases from J, with 8 bases between. For the CDR3, the DNA is TGCAGCGTTGAAAACAGGAACTACGAGCAGTACTTC. It yields the protein CSVENRNYEQYF.

This clone appeared a few times. The rearrangement joins TRBV7-9 to TRBJ2-7, with D possibly matching TRBD2 (5 bases). V shed 5 bases and J shed 7 bases, with 24 bases lying between them. The germline V gene has CDR1 SEHNR and CDR2 FQNEAQ (reference sequence). The CDR3 extends over 16 amino acids. The CDR3 bases are TGTGCCAGCAGCCCGGGATCCGGGCCTTCTCCTAAGGAGCAGTACTTC. Translation: CASSPGSGPSPKEQYF.

The chain couples TRBV19 to TRBJ2-3; TRBD1 aligns across 7 bases. Germline trimming cut 9 bases from V and 5 bases from J; bases unmatched to any gene: 5. The CDR3 runs to 12 residues. Germline V lookup: CDR1 LNHDA, CDR2 SQIVND (reference sequence). The CDR3 reads CASEGAGDTQYF. The CDR3 region has the DNA TGTGCCAGCGAGGGGGCAGGAGATACGCAGTATTTT.

This clone showed up just once. V and J are TRBV7-6 and TRBJ1-3; D might be TRBD1 (6 bases). The CDR3 length is 14 residues. Germline lookup yields CDR1 SGHVS and CDR2 FNYEAQ. The V and J ends lost 4 bases and 0 bases respectively, with 7 bases between them. CDR3: CASSSGASGNTIYF. CDR3 DNA sequence: TGTGCCAGCAGCTCAGGGGCCTCTGGAAACACCATATATTTT. The variable domain in full, with the rest retrieved from reference TRBV7-6 and TRBJ1-3, is GAGVSQSPRYKVTKRGQDVALRCDPISGHVSLYWYRQALGQGPEFLTYFNYEAQQDKSGLPNDRFSAERPEGSISTLTIQRTEQRDSAMYRCASSSGASGNTIYFGEGSWLTVV.

This clone was seen once. The chain couples TRBV9 to TRBJ2-7; TRBD2 matches at 11 bases. Germline V CDR1 and CDR2: SGDLS, YYNGEE. Trimming removed 0 bases from V and 7 bases from J; junction bases left unmatched: 3. CDR3 length: 14 amino acids. In DNA form, the CDR3 reads TGTGCCAGCAGCGTAGATCTAGCGGGAGGAGAGCAGTACTTC. Translation: CASSVDLAGGEQYF.

The CDR3 sequence is CASNRGRSEKLFF. The CDR3 DNA is TGTGCCAGTAACAGGGGGAGAAGTGAAAAACTGTTTTTT. The chain recombines TRBV6-1 with TRBJ1-4; 8 bases are shared with TRBD1. V was pared by 9 bases and J by 7 bases, with 7 bases of the junction left unmatched. CDR1 is MNHNS, CDR2 SASEGT, per germline. The CDR3 is made up of 13 amino acids.

The chain employs TRBV6-5 and TRBJ1-4, with D unclear. Looked up from germline, CDR1 is MNHEY and CDR2 is SVGAGI. This CDR3 region has 15 residues. Trimming took off 2 bases at V and 0 bases at J, with 7 bases between the two ends. The CDR3 DNA sequence: TGTGCCAGCAGTTACCAGATTGCAACTAATGAAAAACTGTTTTTT. Translated: CASSYQIATNEKLFF.

J is TRBJ2-7 and V is TRBV4-1; tentatively, D is TRBD2 (5 bases). The germline V and J ends were trimmed by 0 bases and 4 bases, with 10 bases remaining between them. CDR3 length: 14 residues. Germline assignment: CDR1 MGHRA and CDR2 YSYEKL. CDR3 bases: TGCGCCAGCAGCCAAGACAGACTAAATTACGAGCAGTACTTC. Translation: CASSQDRLNYEQYF.

This chain connects TRBV11-2 to TRBJ2-1; no reliable D call. Germline assignment: CDR1 SGHAT and CDR2 FQNNGV. This CDR3 is built from 15 residues. V was pared by 5 bases and J by 3 bases, with 14 bases between. In DNA, the CDR3 is TGTGCCAGCAGCACTACCACCGGCAGCTACAATGAGCAGTTCTTC. It encodes CASSTTTGSYNEQFF.